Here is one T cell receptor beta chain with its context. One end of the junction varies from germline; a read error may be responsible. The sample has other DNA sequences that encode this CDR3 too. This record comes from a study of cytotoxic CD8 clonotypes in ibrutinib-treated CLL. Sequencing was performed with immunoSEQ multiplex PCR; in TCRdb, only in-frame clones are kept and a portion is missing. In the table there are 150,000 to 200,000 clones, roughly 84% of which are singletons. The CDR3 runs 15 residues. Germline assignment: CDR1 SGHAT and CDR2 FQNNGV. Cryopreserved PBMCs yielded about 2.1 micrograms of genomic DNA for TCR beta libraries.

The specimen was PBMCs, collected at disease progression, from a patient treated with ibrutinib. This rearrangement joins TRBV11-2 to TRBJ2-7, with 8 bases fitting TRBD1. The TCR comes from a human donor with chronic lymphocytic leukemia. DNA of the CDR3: TGTGCCAGCAGGAAATCCGGGACAGGTGGCGCCGAGCAGTACTTT. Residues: CASRKSGTGGAEQYF.